One and the same sample provided the 15 T cell receptor beta chains below, sequenced in a study of PD-L1 blockade in urothelial cancer. Repertoires were generated with immunoSEQ multiplex PCR, while TCRdb's copy carries only in-frame clones and drops some. The sample lists more than 80,000 clones; roughly 82% were seen once. The sequencing used PBMCs, collected around atezolizumab (anti-PD-L1) treatment. The receptors stem from a man aged 65 to 85 with urothelial cancer.

The chain links TRBV11-3 to TRBJ1-1; D is perhaps TRBD1 (5 bases). Trimming cost V 4 bases and J 1 base, with 10 bases left between them. The germline V gene encodes CDR1 SGHNT and CDR2 YENEEA. This CDR3 is 14 amino acids long. DNA of the CDR3: TGTGCCAGCAGCTCTCACGACAGGAACACTGAAGCTTTCTTT. The encoded protein is CASSSHDRNTEAFF. Full variable domain (rest looked up from reference TRBV11-3 and TRBJ1-1): EAGVVQSPRYKIIEKKQPVAFWCNPISGHNTLYWYLQNLGQGPELLIRYENEEAVDDSQLPKDRFSAERLKGVDSTLKIQPAELGDSAVYLCASSSHDRNTEAFFGQGTRLTVV.

This sequence joins TRBV10-3 and TRBJ2-3; 8 bases fit TRBD1. V lost 0 bases to trimming and J lost 3 bases; unmatched junction nucleotides: 5. The CDR3 loop spans 16 amino acids. Germline CDR1 reads ENHRY; CDR2 reads SYGVKD. The CDR3, as DNA: TGTGCCATCAGTGAGTCCCCAGGACAGGGAACAGATACGCAGTATTTT. Residues: CAISESPGQGTDTQYF.

The gene calls are TRBV6-6 and TRBJ2-7; 8 bases align to TRBD2. Per the germline V gene, CDR1 is MNHNY and CDR2 is SVGAGI (reference sequence). The CDR3 has 16 amino acids. V dropped 6 bases and J dropped 0; count of bases not matched to a gene: 10. CDR3 DNA: TGTGCCAGCAGCAAAATCAGCGGGGGCCCCTCCTACGAGCAGTACTTC. Encoded protein: CASSKISGGPSYEQYF.

The chain couples TRBV6-4 to TRBJ2-1; 11 bases agree with TRBD2. The CDR3 runs 14 residues. Germline V lookup: CDR1 MRHNA, CDR2 SNTAGT. Trimming cost V 7 bases and J 8 bases; bases outside gene matches: 7. CDR3 bases: TGTGCCAGCAAGGCTAGCGGGGGGACTTATGAGCAGTTCTTC. Translated: CASKASGGTYEQFF.

The chain employs TRBV5-1 and TRBJ2-7; D ambiguous. The germline V gene has CDR1 SGHRS and CDR2 YFSETQ. The CDR3 is 13 residues long. The V end lost 5 bases, the J end lost 4 bases, and 13 bases lay between the germline ends. The CDR3 loop is CASSSSPSYEQYF. As DNA, the CDR3 is TGCGCCAGCAGTTCCTCCCCCAGTTACGAGCAGTACTTC.

J is TRBJ2-5 and V is TRBV30, with 16 bases identical to TRBD2. This CDR3 region has 19 residues. After removal of 4 bases from V and 4 bases from J, the junction contained 15 bases not matched to a gene. From germline, CDR1 is GTSNPN and CDR2 SVGIG (reference sequence). The CDR3, as DNA: TGTGCCTGGATCCCTTCGGGACTAGCGGGGGGGCCTCCCCCAGAGACCCAGTACTTC. It codes for CAWIPSGLAGGPPPETQYF. The entire variable domain, with the rest obtained from reference TRBV30 and TRBJ2-5, is as follows: SQTIHQWPATLVQPVGSPLSLECTVEGTSNPNLYWYRQAAGRGLQLLFYSVGIGQISSEVPQNLSASRPQDRQFILSSKKLLLSDSGFYLCAWIPSGLAGGPPPETQYFGPGTRLLVL.

The rearrangement uses TRBV6-6 and TRBJ2-7, with 8 bases fitting TRBD1. Germline V gives CDR1 MNHNY, CDR2 SVGAGI (reference sequence). V was pared by 7 bases and J by 4 bases, with 6 bases of the junction left unmatched. This CDR3 contains 13 residues. Here the CDR3 reads CASTPTGDYEQYF. The CDR3 DNA sequence: TGTGCCAGCACCCCGACAGGGGATTACGAGCAGTACTTC.

This chain links TRBV6-1 with TRBJ1-2, with unresolved D. CDR1 is MNHNS, CDR2 SASEGT, per germline. The CDR3 has 15 amino acids. V was cut by 8 bases and J by 3 bases, with 19 bases left in between. CDR3 nucleotides: TGTGCCAGCGTCAGAATGACCCACCGGGACTATGGCTACACCTTC. It translates to CASVRMTHRDYGYTF.

V and J are TRBV5-6 and TRBJ2-1; 16 nucleotides line up with TRBD2. With 4 bases clipped from V and 8 bases from J, the junction kept 3 bases outside the gene matches. This CDR3 spans 15 amino acids. Looked up from germline, CDR1 is SGHDT and CDR2 is YYEEEE. CDR3 sequence: CASSMGLAGGHEQFF. DNA of the CDR3: TGTGCCAGCAGCATGGGACTAGCGGGAGGGCATGAGCAGTTCTTC.

The chain joins TRBV7-2 to TRBJ1-3; the D is unclear. V lost 9 bases and J lost 1, with 4 bases in between. The CDR3 runs to 11 residues. Germline V gives CDR1 SGHTA, CDR2 FQGNSA. The CDR3 protein is CASSSGNTIYF. The CDR3 DNA reads as TGTGCCAGTTCTTCTGGAAACACCATATATTTT.

The V gene is TRBV5-4, the J gene TRBJ2-3, with 15 bases that match TRBD2. In germline, CDR1 is SGHNT, CDR2 YYREEE (reference sequence). V gave up 4 bases and J gave up 5 bases; unmatched junction bases: 5. The CDR3 sequence is 16 residues long. CDR3 DNA sequence: TGTGCCAGCAGCAGGACTAGCGGGGGGGCAGTAGATACGCAGTATTTT. It yields the protein CASSRTSGGAVDTQYF.

V is TRBV29-1 and J is TRBJ2-7; D remains unclear. V was pared by 1 base and J by 7 bases, with 14 bases between. The CDR3 sequence is 13 residues long. Germline V gene lookup returns CDR1 SQVTM and CDR2 ANQGSEA. The CDR3 here is CSVEGHGSFEQYF. The DNA of the CDR3 is TGCAGCGTTGAAGGGCACGGTAGCTTTGAGCAGTACTTC.

This clone was observed a few times. The V call is TRBV7-2, the J call TRBJ2-1; D call uncertain. The CDR3 is made up of 13 amino acids. Germline-derived CDR1 and CDR2 are SGHTA and FQGNSA. V lost 4 bases to trimming and J lost 7 bases, with 11 bases between them. The CDR3, as DNA: TGTGCCAGCAGCTCCGAGCCGGAGAATGAGCAGTTCTTC. Its translation is CASSSEPENEQFF.

This rearrangement joins TRBV2 to TRBJ1-6; tentative D call: TRBD1 (5 bases). This CDR3 has 15 residues. Per germline, CDR1 SNHLY and CDR2 FYNNEI. Trimming removed 7 bases at V and 5 bases at J, with 15 bases between. CDR3 region: CASTLGGVDNSPLHF. The CDR3 coding sequence is TGTGCCAGCACCCTCGGGGGAGTCGATAATTCACCCCTCCACTTT. Complete variable domain (other parts from reference TRBV2 and TRBJ1-6): EPEVTQTPSHQVTQMGQEVILRCVPISNHLYFYWYRQILGQKVEFLVSFYNNEISEKSEIFDDQFSVERPDGSNFTLKIRSTKLEDSAMYFCASTLGGVDNSPLHFGNGTRLTVT.

The V gene is TRBV7-9, the J gene TRBJ2-5, with 7 bases lining up with TRBD1. Germline lookup yields CDR1 SEHNR and CDR2 FQNEAQ (reference sequence). Unmatched junction bases numbered 6, after V lost 0 bases and J lost 2 bases. This CDR3 region has 16 residues. DNA for the CDR3: TGTGCCAGCAGCTTAGCCCGGACAGGATCTCAAGAGACCCAGTACTTC. The encoded protein is CASSLARTGSQETQYF.